This entry lists 24 T cell receptor beta chains sequenced from one sample in a study of blood T cells in healthy people across ages. Primers used in a second PCR of about 7 to 11 cycles were a sample-barcoded 5' primer and a J-beta primer mix. MiXCR, run by TCRdb on the 5' RACE reads, gives a single entry per CDR3 protein. The repertoire holds over a million distinct CDR3 sequences, with about 43% as singletons. Material: blood. These receptors all stem from a young woman in good health.

The chain employs TRBV2 and TRBJ2-5; 13 nucleotides align to TRBD2. J lost 3 bases, V lost 7 bases, and 8 bases had no gene match. The germline V gene has CDR1 SNHLY and CDR2 FYNNEI. This CDR3 comprises 16 residues. DNA for the CDR3: TGTGCCAGCATTCCGGGACTAGCGGGAAGGAAAGAGACCCAGTACTTC. Protein sequence: CASIPGLAGRKETQYF. The full variable domain, rest sourced from reference TRBV2 and TRBJ2-5, is EPEVTQTPSHQVTQMGQEVILRCVPISNHLYFYWYRQILGQKVEFLVSFYNNEISEKSEIFDDQFSVERPDGSNFTLKIRSTKLEDSAMYFCASIPGLAGRKETQYFGPGTRLLVL.

CDR3 in DNA: TGCAGTGCCCACCGGGATTCCTACGAGCAGTACTTC. This codes for CSAHRDSYEQYF. The chain uses TRBV20-1 and TRBJ2-7, with D tentatively TRBD2 (5 bases). Trimming removed 6 bases from V and 1 base from J, with 10 bases in between. The CDR3 sequence is 12 residues long. Looked up from germline, CDR1 is DFQATT and CDR2 is SNEGSKA (reference sequence).

This clonotype was seen more than once but under ten times. The V and J genes are TRBV12-5 and TRBJ2-5; no reliable D call. The germline gives CDR1 LGHNT, CDR2 FRNRAP. CDR3 length: 13 amino acids. V was cut by 2 bases and J by 3 bases, with 7 bases left in between. The chain's CDR3 is CASGLFRKETQYF. CDR3 sequence (DNA): TGTGCTAGTGGTTTGTTTAGGAAAGAGACCCAGTACTTC. The whole variable domain, filled in from reference TRBV12-5 and TRBJ2-5, reads DARVTQTPRHKVTEMGQEVTMRCQPILGHNTVFWYRQTMMQGLELLAYFRNRAPLDDSGMPKDRFSAEMPDATLATLKIQPSEPRDSAVYFCASGLFRKETQYFGPGTRLLVL.

This clonotype was seen many times. J is TRBJ2-1 and V is TRBV9; 12 bases map to TRBD2. CDR3 size: 15 residues. From germline, CDR1 is SGDLS and CDR2 YYNGEE. V was clipped by 2 bases and J by 5 bases; unmatched bases: 2. The CDR3 nucleotides read TGTGCCAGCAGCGTTGGACTAGCGGGGCACAATGAGCAGTTCTTC. This gives the protein CASSVGLAGHNEQFF.

The CDR3 bases are TGTGCCACCAGCCCTCGGGCGGCCGCCAGAGAGACCCAGTACTTC. Translation: CATSPRAAARETQYF. This chain joins TRBV15 and TRBJ2-7; no clear D. The closer fit of TRBJ2-5 to the DNA end suggests the J call may be wrong. The length of the CDR3 is 15 residues. From germline, CDR1 is LNHNV and CDR2 YYDKDF (reference sequence).

This chain links TRBV5-1 with TRBJ2-5; TRBD2 might be the D (5 bases). V lost 4 bases, J lost 10 bases, and 17 bases lay in between. Per germline, CDR1 SGHRS and CDR2 YFSETQ. CDR3 size: 13 residues. The CDR3 sequence: CASSPARGGVQYF. In DNA, the CDR3 is TGCGCCAGCAGCCCCGCCCGGGGTGGGGTCCAGTACTTC.

In this sample, this clonotype turned up a few times. CDR3 protein: CATAGAGYGYTF. In DNA form, the CDR3 reads TGTGCCACCGCAGGGGCGGGCTATGGCTACACCTTC. The V call is TRBV28, the J call TRBJ1-2; maybe TRBD1 (6 bases). Germline-derived CDR1 and CDR2 are MDHEN and SYDVKM. The CDR3 loop spans 12 amino acids. V was cut by 10 bases and J by 4 bases, with 13 bases left in between.

This clonotype was picked up a small number of times. The V gene is TRBV29-1, the J gene TRBJ2-5; D is perhaps TRBD1 (6 bases). Trimming pared 3 bases from V and 5 bases from J, leaving 10 bases between. This CDR3 spans 12 amino acids. In germline, CDR1 is SQVTM, CDR2 ANQGSEA. CDR3 in amino acids: CSVDRGSETQYF. The CDR3 DNA is TGCAGCGTTGACAGGGGATCCGAGACCCAGTACTTC.

J is TRBJ2-3 and V is TRBV7-2; 10 bases line up with TRBD2. The V and J ends lost 8 bases and 9 bases, in that order; junction bases with no gene match: 14. This CDR3 region has 15 residues. Germline V gives CDR1 SGHTA, CDR2 FQGNSA. The CDR3 DNA is TGTGCCAGCTCGCTAACGGCTAGCGGGAGAGGGACGCAGTATTTT. Translating gives CASSLTASGRGTQYF.

This clonotype showed up just a few times. This chain uses TRBV10-3 with TRBJ2-1, with TRBD2 matching over 10 bases. The V gene's germline CDR1 is ENHRY and CDR2 SYGVKD. The length of the CDR3 is 15 residues. Trimming cost V 3 bases and J 5 bases; bases outside gene matches: 4. The CDR3, as DNA: TGTGCCATCAGTGACACCCTAGCGGGGGACAATGAGCAGTTCTTC. As protein: CAISDTLAGDNEQFF.

J is TRBJ1-2 and V is TRBV5-1; D perhaps matches TRBD1 (6 bases). The germline gives CDR1 SGHRS, CDR2 YFSETQ. The CDR3 loop spans 18 amino acids. Trimming shortened V by 0 bases and J by 0 bases, and 18 bases separated the two germline ends. The CDR3 DNA reads as TGCGCCAGCAGCTTGGAGTGGGCAACAGGGATAGCTAACTATGGCTACACCTTC. Translation: CASSLEWATGIANYGYTF.

The rearrangement links TRBV4-1 to TRBJ2-1; D remains unclear. V dropped 1 base and J dropped 10 bases, with 20 bases sitting between them. The CDR3 has 16 residues. Germline CDR1 reads MGHRA; CDR2 reads YSYEKL. The CDR3 DNA reads as TGCGCCAGCAGCCAAGTCCCCACCGGGCCCAACTACGAGCAGTTCTTC. Translated, it gives CASSQVPTGPNYEQFF.

This chain connects TRBV7-3 to TRBJ2-1; a weak D match, TRBD1 (5 bases). This CDR3 has 14 amino acids. CDR1 and CDR2 from the germline V gene are SGHTA and FQGTGA. Trimming stripped 2 bases from V and 9 bases from J, with 14 bases between. CDR3 sequence reads: CASSLWGGRGEQFF. The CDR3 DNA reads TGTGCCAGCAGCTTATGGGGTGGAAGGGGTGAGCAGTTCTTC.

This chain connects TRBV20-1 to TRBJ2-3, with 7 bases identical to TRBD2. After removal of 3 bases from V and 3 bases from J, the junction contained 6 bases not matched to a gene. The CDR3 spans 14 residues. Germline V gene data show CDR1 as DFQATT and CDR2 as SNEGSKA (reference sequence). CDR3 DNA: TGCAGTGCTAGCGGGGGGTACATGACAGATACGCAGTATTTT. Encoded protein: CSASGGYMTDTQYF.

The chain combines TRBV12-3 or TRBV12-4 with TRBJ2-3; D remains unclear. Trimming took 2 bases from V and 2 from J, leaving 14 bases between them. This CDR3 is 16 amino acids long. The CDR3 region is CASSLLGGTATDTQYF. The DNA of the CDR3 is TGTGCCAGCAGTTTACTCGGCGGAACCGCCACAGATACGCAGTATTTT.

This clonotype was found a few times. This chain connects TRBV28 to TRBJ1-1; 9 bases fit TRBD1. The germline V gene encodes CDR1 MDHEN and CDR2 SYDVKM. The CDR3 extends over 12 amino acids. V trimming: 5 bases; J trimming: 9 bases; junction bases outside the gene matches: 4. Here the CDR3 DNA reads TGTGCCAGCAGTCCAAACAGGGGGCAAGCTTTCTTT. This sequence encodes CASSPNRGQAFF.

The chain couples TRBV27 to TRBJ2-4; D gene unclear. The CDR3 covers 14 residues. Trimming stripped 2 bases from V and 5 bases from J, with 10 bases between. Germline loops: CDR1 MNHEY, CDR2 SMNVEV (reference sequence). CDR3: CASSLVGFQNIQYF. The CDR3 DNA sequence: TGTGCCAGCAGTTTAGTAGGATTCCAAAACATTCAGTACTTC.

This clonotype was seen a handful of times. The CDR3 sequence is CSAPRGGLNEQYF. CDR3 in DNA: TGCAGTGCTCCCCGAGGGGGGTTAAACGAGCAGTACTTC. This rearrangement joins TRBV20-1 to TRBJ2-7; possibly TRBD1 or TRBD2 for D (6 bases each). Trimming removed 5 bases at V and 5 bases at J, with 16 bases between. This CDR3 is built from 13 residues. Germline CDR1 and CDR2: DFQATT and SNEGSKA (reference sequence).

The CDR3 nucleotides read TGTGCCAGCAGTCCCACAGGGGGCTACACTGAAGCTTTCTTT. It yields the protein CASSPTGGYTEAFF. This chain links TRBV12-3 or TRBV12-4 with TRBJ1-1; 9 nucleotides agree with TRBD1. The V and J ends lost 5 bases and 3 bases, in that order; junction bases with no gene match: 4. The CDR3 is 14 residues long.

This chain's CDR3 is CASSPGGGTSGNTIYF. The CDR3 DNA is TGCGCCAGCAGCCCAGGGGGGGGGACCTCTGGAAACACCATATATTTT. The chain joins TRBV5-1 to TRBJ1-3; the match to TRBD1 covers 7 bases. Trimming removed 4 bases from V and 0 bases from J; junction bases left unmatched: 7. The CDR3 has 16 residues. Per the germline V gene, CDR1 is SGHRS and CDR2 is YFSETQ.

This clonotype was found a few times. The chain couples TRBV4-1 to TRBJ2-7; D call uncertain. V dropped 1 base and J dropped 5 bases, with 9 bases sitting between them. This CDR3 contains 13 residues. Per germline, CDR1 MGHRA and CDR2 YSYEKL. The CDR3 sequence is CASSQGVGNEQYF. The CDR3 bases are TGCGCCAGCAGCCAAGGGGTAGGAAACGAGCAGTACTTC.

This clonotype was counted a few times. The chain recombines TRBV12-3 or TRBV12-4 with TRBJ1-2; unclear D gene. The V end was cut by 2 bases, the J end by 5 bases, with 6 bases between. This CDR3 comprises 12 residues. CDR3 sequence (DNA): TGTGCCAGCAGTTTATTCGGTTATGGCTACACCTTC. Amino acid sequence: CASSLFGYGYTF.

There are a few counts of this clonotype. The chain couples TRBV4-1 to TRBJ2-7, with TRBD1 matching over 8 bases. The CDR3 consists of 17 residues. Germline V gene data show CDR1 as MGHRA and CDR2 as YSYEKL. J lost 0 bases, V lost 0 bases, and 7 bases had no gene match. The CDR3 coding sequence is TGCGCCAGCAGCCAAGACTCGACAGGGGCTATCTCCTACGAGCAGTACTTC. Translation: CASSQDSTGAISYEQYF.

This clonotype occurred a few times. The CDR3 loop is CASSFFPGYNEQFF. The DNA for the CDR3 is TGTGCCAGCAGCTTTTTTCCGGGTTACAATGAGCAGTTCTTC. The rearrangement joins TRBV5-5 to TRBJ2-1; D unresolved. CDR1 is SGHKS and CDR2 is YYEKEE in the germline V gene (reference sequence). V was pared by 2 bases and J by 4 bases, with 10 bases between. The length of the CDR3 is 14 residues.